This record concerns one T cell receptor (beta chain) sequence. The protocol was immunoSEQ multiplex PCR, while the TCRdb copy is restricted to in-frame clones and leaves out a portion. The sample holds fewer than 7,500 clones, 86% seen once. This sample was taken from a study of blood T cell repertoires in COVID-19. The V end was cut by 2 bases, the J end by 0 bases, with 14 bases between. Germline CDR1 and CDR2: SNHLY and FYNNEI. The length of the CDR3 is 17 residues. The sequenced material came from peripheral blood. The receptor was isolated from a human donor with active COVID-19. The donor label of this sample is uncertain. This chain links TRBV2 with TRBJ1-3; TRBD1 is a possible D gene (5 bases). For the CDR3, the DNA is TGTGCCAGCAGTGAAAACTGGGGCAGAATCTCTGGAAACACCATATATTTT. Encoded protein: CASSENWGRISGNTIYF.